A selection of T cell receptor beta chains follows, all from one sample in a study of T-cell reconstitution after alpha-beta-depleted transplantation in children. One entry per CDR3 protein results from TCRdb running MiXCR on the PCR reads. The table shows 200,000 to 250,000 distinct CDR3 sequences, with roughly a tenth occurring only once. Sequencing was performed on PBMCs, taken before TCRalphabeta/CD19-depleted stem cell transplant. The receptors come from a child under two years old with acute myeloid leukemia, due to receive a stem cell transplant. CDR3s include the opening cysteine and the closing phenylalanine or tryptophan. The D gene is left open where the match is weak. Clone size is stated in some rows and not others, as once, few, many or a class when expanded.

J	V	D	size	DNA	CDR3
TRBJ1-1	TRBV7-2	.	many	TGTGCCAGCAGCTGGAGGAGCATGAACACTGAAGCTTTCTTT	CASSWRSMNTEAFF
TRBJ1-2	TRBV6-1	.	.	TGTGCCAGCAGCCCCCCGAGGGGCAACTATGGCGACACCTTC	CASSPPRGNYGDTF
TRBJ2-3	TRBV14	.	few	TGTGCCAGCAGCCAAGCCGTGGGGCGGGCAGATACGCAGTATTTT	CASSQAVGRADTQYF
TRBJ2-5	TRBV5-1	.	medium-sized	TGCGCCAGCAGCTTGGAGGAGACCCAGTACTTC	CASSLEETQYF
TRBJ1-2	TRBV5-1	.	many	TGCGCCAGCAGCTACCGTGAGAGATACTATGGCTACACCTTC	CASSYRERYYGYTF
TRBJ1-5	TRBV5-6	.	.	TGTGCCAGCAGCTTGGCCTGGGGTATCAATAGCAATCAGCCCCAGCATTTT	CASSLAWGINSNQPQHF
TRBJ2-3	TRBV7-9	.	many	TGTGCCAGCACCGAATCGGGGGTACGCACAGATACGCAGTATTTT	CASTESGVRTDTQYF
TRBJ1-5	TRBV30	.	many	.	CAWSVETSGQPQHF
TRBJ2-7	TRBV20-1	TRBD1	many	TGCAGTGCTAGCACCGGGACAGCTGACTACGAGCAGTACTTC	CSASTGTADYEQYF
TRBJ2-2	TRBV5-1	.	many	TGCGCCAGCAGCTTTTCGACAGGTCTCCCCGGGGAGCTGTTTTTT	CASSFSTGLPGELFF
TRBJ2-1	TRBV18	.	many	TGTGCCAGCTCACCACCAAACTCAGGACCGGCCTACAATGAGCAGTTCTTC	CASSPPNSGPAYNEQFF
TRBJ2-1	TRBV7-6	.	many	TGTGCCAGCAGCCCCGAGCGCGGGCACCCATACAATGAGCAGTTCTTC	CASSPERGHPYNEQFF
TRBJ2-7	TRBV5-4	.	many	TGTGCCAGCAGCTCGCCGGGACCCTACGAGCAGTACTTC	CASSSPGPYEQYF
TRBJ1-1	TRBV2	.	many	TGTGCCAGTCCCCGAGGTACGAACACTGAAGCTTTCTTT	CASPRGTNTEAFF
TRBJ2-7	TRBV20-1	TRBD2	many	TGCAGTGTAGCGGGGGGCCGAAGCTACGAGCAGTACTTC	CSVAGGRSYEQYF
TRBJ2-1	TRBV7-9	.	many	TGTGCCAGCAGCTTAGTCGAGGGAGCTTACAATGAGCAGTTCTTC	CASSLVEGAYNEQFF
TRBJ1-2	TRBV7-9	.	few	TGTGCCAGCAGCTTAAAGGCGGGTTATGGCTACACCTTC	CASSLKAGYGYTF
TRBJ2-5	TRBV20-1	.	many	TGCAGTGCCCAGCTGGAGACCCAGTACTTC	CSAQLETQYF
TRBJ2-7	TRBV20-1	.	many	TGCAGTGCTAGAGATCTTTTCGGGGGCGAGTACGAGCAGTACTTC	CSARDLFGGEYEQYF
TRBJ1-5	TRBV29-1	.	few	TGCAGCGTTGGCGGTGAGGGTTTCGGTCAGCCCCAGCATTTT	CSVGGEGFGQPQHF
TRBJ1-5	TRBV19	TRBD1	many	TGTGCCAGTAGTCGACAGGGGACTTATCAGCCCCAGCATTTT	CASSRQGTYQPQHF
TRBJ2-7	TRBV24-1	TRBD1	medium-sized	TGTGCCACCAGTGAAGACAGGGATCAACCCTACGAGCAGTACTTC	CATSEDRDQPYEQYF
TRBJ2-3	TRBV29-1	.	many	TGCAGCGTTGGAATAGGCCTCAAAAAGGGAGATACGCAGTATTTT	CSVGIGLKKGDTQYF
TRBJ2-1	TRBV7-9	.	many	TGTGCCAGCAGCTTAGACTGGGATGAGCAGTTCTTC	CASSLDWDEQFF
TRBJ1-2	TRBV7-2	TRBD1	many	TGTGCCAGCAGCTTGGGACAGGGGATTTATGGCTACACCTTC	CASSLGQGIYGYTF
TRBJ2-1	TRBV10-3	TRBD2	many	TGTGCCATCAGAGATAAGCGGGAGGGAGCGTACAATGAGCAGTTCTTC	CAIRDKREGAYNEQFF
TRBJ2-1	TRBV20-1	.	many	TGCAGTGCTAGAGATGGAGTAGGGAGCTCCTACAATGAGCAGTTCTTC	CSARDGVGSSYNEQFF
TRBJ1-5	TRBV7-2	.	many	TGTGCCAGCAGCCTTGTGGGGGGTCCGACGGTAGCCCAGCATTTT	CASSLVGGPTVAQHF
TRBJ2-1	TRBV7-9	.	many	TGTGCCAGCAGCTTAGGGGACCCTTGGCAGAGTGAGCAGTTCTTC	CASSLGDPWQSEQFF
TRBJ1-5	TRBV28	.	many	TGTGCCAGCACTCAAGGGGGTCAGCCCCAGCATTTT	CASTQGGQPQHF
TRBJ2-6	TRBV7-3	TRBD2	.	TGTGCCAGCAGCCCAACTGGGCGGGGGGTTGGTGGGGCCAACGTCCTGACTTTC	CASSPTGRGVGGANVLTF
TRBJ2-5	TRBV6-5	.	many	TGTGCCAGCACTGACGTTGAGACCCAGTACTTC	CASTDVETQYF
TRBJ1-6	TRBV7-2	.	many	TGTGCCAGCAACAGCAATAATTCACCCCTCCACTTT	CASNSNNSPLHF